The clone carrying this T cell receptor (beta chain) was detected many times. Germline V CDR1 and CDR2: SEHNR, FQNEAQ (reference sequence). The CDR3 has 13 residues. V lost 5 bases and J lost 4, with 11 bases in between. This specimen comes from a study of shared clonotypes between healthy human individuals. Only in-frame clones appear in the TCRdb table, and some are missing; sequencing was by immunoSEQ multiplex PCR. The sample carries about 490,000 clones, more than 65% recorded once. Sequenced sample: PBMCs. The chain employs TRBV7-9 and TRBJ1-1; a weak D match, TRBD1 (5 bases). The origin of this receptor is a middle-aged woman in good health. Some clones in this sample may be carry-over from other donors' samples. CDR3: CASSPRGPTEAFF. CDR3 nucleotides: TGTGCCAGCAGCCCGAGGGGACCCACTGAAGCTTTCTTT.